These 21 T cell receptor beta chains were sequenced from one sample in a study of T cells in localized non-small cell lung cancer. The data were produced by immunoSEQ multiplex PCR, yet TCRdb's version contains in-frame clones alone and is incomplete. The sample gives approximately 83,000 clones, 85% to 90% of which show up once; less than 25% is in the top ten. Specimen: peripheral blood, collected before any cancer treatment. The receptors come from a woman aged 40 to 75 with stage I squamous cell lung carcinoma.

The V gene is TRBV6-1, the J gene TRBJ1-1, with D tentatively TRBD1 (5 bases). CDR1 and CDR2 (germline): MNHNS, SASEGT. The V gene lost 2 bases and the J gene lost 1 base, with 14 bases spanning the gap. This CDR3 comprises 16 residues. CDR3 bases: TGTGCCAGCAGTGAAAGGTGGAGGGGCCCGAACACTGAAGCTTTCTTT. Translation: CASSERWRGPNTEAFF.

The V call is TRBV18, the J call TRBJ1-1; TRBD1 might be the D (5 bases). Between the trimmed V and J ends, which lost 4 bases and 6 bases, there was a span of 9 bases. This CDR3 contains 12 residues. Germline assignment: CDR1 KGHSH and CDR2 LQKENI. The CDR3: CASSRGTAEAFF. The CDR3 coding sequence is TGTGCCAGCTCACGGGGGACGGCTGAAGCTTTCTTT.

The chain links TRBV19 to TRBJ1-2, with no clear D. Germline CDR1 is LNHDA and CDR2 is SQIVND (reference sequence). CDR3 length: 12 amino acids. Deletions cut 3 bases from V and 4 bases from J, with 6 bases between. The CDR3 region is CASSIWGYGYTF. DNA for the CDR3: TGTGCCAGTAGTATCTGGGGCTATGGCTACACCTTC. The full variable domain, with the rest looked up from reference TRBV19 and TRBJ1-2, is DGGITQSPKYLFRKEGQNVTLSCEQNLNHDAMYWYRQDPGQGLRLIYYSQIVNDFQKGDIAEGYSVSREKKESFPLTVTSAQKNPTAFYLCASSIWGYGYTFGSGTRLTVV.

This clone showed up just once. This sequence joins TRBV27 and TRBJ1-1; TRBD1 aligns across 9 bases. CDR3 length: 15 amino acids. V shed 5 bases, J shed 4 bases, and the junction held 8 bases outside the gene matches. Germline V gene sequence: CDR1 MNHEY, CDR2 SMNVEV (reference sequence). The CDR3 protein is CASSPGTGGGTEAFF. In DNA form, the CDR3 reads TGTGCCAGCAGTCCCGGAACAGGGGGCGGCACTGAAGCTTTCTTT.

The V and J genes are TRBV11-1 and TRBJ1-1; D not resolved. The CDR3 totals 15 residues. Germline V CDR1 and CDR2: SGHAT, FQDESV (reference sequence). V dropped 2 bases and J dropped 5 bases, with 15 bases sitting between them. CDR3 protein: CASSLTGIVKTEAFF. Written as DNA, the CDR3 is TGTGCCAGCAGCTTAACGGGAATAGTAAAGACTGAAGCTTTCTTT.

This chain joins TRBV18 and TRBJ2-3; TRBD2 matches at 7 bases. The CDR3 spans 18 residues. V lost 3 bases to trimming and J lost 0 bases; unmatched junction nucleotides: 12. Germline lookup yields CDR1 KGHSH and CDR2 LQKENI. The chain's CDR3 is CASSPRKSGVISTDTQYF. In DNA, the CDR3 is TGTGCCAGCTCACCTCGGAAGAGCGGGGTCATCAGCACAGATACGCAGTATTTT.

The chain joins TRBV7-6 to TRBJ1-1, with a weak D call TRBD1 (5 bases). In germline, CDR1 is SGHVS, CDR2 FNYEAQ. Trimming cost V 5 bases and J 1 base, with 11 bases left between them. The CDR3 totals 14 residues. CDR3 DNA sequence: TGTGCCAGCAGCCTGGGGCAGGGGAACACTGAAGCTTTCTTT. This codes for CASSLGQGNTEAFF. Variable domain in full (rest from reference TRBV7-6 and TRBJ1-1): GAGVSQSPRYKVTKRGQDVALRCDPISGHVSLYWYRQALGQGPEFLTYFNYEAQQDKSGLPNDRFSAERPEGSISTLTIQRTEQRDSAMYRCASSLGQGNTEAFFGQGTRLTVV.

The V call is TRBV7-2, the J call TRBJ1-5, with no clear D. In germline, CDR1 is SGHTA, CDR2 FQGNSA. V dropped 2 bases and J dropped 7 bases, with 9 bases sitting between them. CDR3 length: 13 amino acids. The CDR3: CASSLYSLQPQHF. Here the CDR3 DNA reads TGTGCCAGCAGCTTATACAGCCTGCAGCCCCAGCATTTT.

This chain uses TRBV4-1 with TRBJ2-3; 10 nucleotides line up with TRBD1. The CDR3 is made up of 17 amino acids. After removal of 3 bases from V and 0 bases from J, the junction contained 6 bases not matched to a gene. Germline V gene lookup returns CDR1 MGHRA and CDR2 YSYEKL. The CDR3 DNA reads TGCGCCAGCAGCCAGGGCAGGGGACAGGGGAGCACAGATACGCAGTATTTT. This translates into CASSQGRGQGSTDTQYF.

This clone showed up just once. The chain links TRBV6-5 to TRBJ2-3; no clear D gene. V lost 6 bases and J lost 6, with 13 bases in between. CDR1 MNHEY and CDR2 SVGAGI come from the germline V gene. The CDR3 is 13 amino acids. The CDR3 region is CASRSNSGDTQYF. Written as DNA, the CDR3 is TGTGCCAGCAGATCCAACAGTGGGGATACGCAGTATTTT.

This chain joins TRBV4-1 and TRBJ2-5; D may be TRBD2 (6 bases). Germline V CDR1 and CDR2: MGHRA, YSYEKL. Trimming took off 1 base at V and 1 base at J, with 13 bases between the two ends. This CDR3 comprises 16 residues. The CDR3 reads CASSQGIGTFQETQYF. Written as DNA, the CDR3 is TGCGCCAGCAGCCAAGGAATAGGGACTTTCCAAGAGACCCAGTACTTC.

Points on this clone: A junction boundary mismatches the germline segment, possibly from a read error. The rearrangement joins TRBV6-4 to TRBJ2-1, with 7 positions matching TRBD1. CDR1 is MRHNA and CDR2 is SNTAGT in the germline V gene. The CDR3 runs 15 residues. CDR3: CASSDPGNGLTGIIF. In DNA form, the CDR3 reads TGTGCCAGCAGTGACCCGGGTAATGGGTTGACAGGGATAATCTTC.

This chain links TRBV11-1 with TRBJ2-5, with a weak D call TRBD2 (5 bases). Deletions cut 6 bases from V and 5 bases from J, with 22 bases between. Germline CDR1 reads SGHAT; CDR2 reads FQDESV (reference sequence). The CDR3 is 16 amino acids. The CDR3 DNA is TGTGCCAGCAGTCTAGCCTCGTACTCCTCGGGGGAGACCCAGTACTTC. Protein sequence: CASSLASYSSGETQYF.

This clone was seen a handful of times. The chain links TRBV5-5 to TRBJ1-1; the D is unclear. Trimming took off 5 bases at V and 5 bases at J, with 19 bases between the two ends. This CDR3 spans 15 amino acids. Per the germline V gene, CDR1 is SGHKS and CDR2 is YYEKEE (reference sequence). The CDR3 nucleotides are TGTGCCAGCAGGACACGCCCGGGAGTGGAGACTGAAGCTTTCTTT. As protein: CASRTRPGVETEAFF.

The rearrangement uses TRBV10-2 and TRBJ2-7; a weak D match, TRBD1 (6 bases). V lost 3 bases, J lost 3 bases, and 9 bases lay in between. The germline gives CDR1 WSHSY, CDR2 SAAADI. The CDR3 runs to 13 residues. As DNA, the CDR3 is TGCGCCAGCAGTGACGGACAGCTCTACGAGCAGTACTTC. This gives the protein CASSDGQLYEQYF.

The DNA of the CDR3 is TGTGCCAGCAGCTTGGAGGCAGGGCCAGTCTACGAGCAGTACTTC. Its protein is CASSLEAGPVYEQYF. The chain carries TRBV5-5 and TRBJ2-7; TRBD1 might be the D (5 bases). In germline, CDR1 is SGHKS, CDR2 YYEKEE (reference sequence). V lost 0 bases to trimming and J lost 3 bases, with 13 bases between them. The CDR3 length is 15 residues.

The CDR3 spells CASSLRTGGGTEAFF. The CDR3, as DNA: TGTGCCAGCAGCCTTCGGACAGGGGGGGGGACTGAAGCTTTCTTT. V and J are TRBV7-8 and TRBJ1-1; 10 bases line up with TRBD1. The germline gives CDR1 SGHVS, CDR2 FQNEAQ. The CDR3 contains 15 residues. V lost 5 bases, J lost 5 bases, and 8 bases stayed unmatched. The full variable domain, rest sourced from reference TRBV7-8 and TRBJ1-1, is GAGVSQSPRYKVAKRGQDVALRCDPISGHVSLFWYQQALGQGPEFLTYFQNEAQLDKSGLPSDRFFAERPEGSVSTLKIQRTQQEDSAVYLCASSLRTGGGTEAFFGQGTRLTVV.

The chain uses TRBV5-5 and TRBJ1-1; TRBD1 is a possible D gene (5 bases). Germline V CDR1 and CDR2: SGHKS, YYEKEE (reference sequence). V lost 4 bases and J lost 5, with 15 bases in between. The CDR3 is 14 residues long. The CDR3 protein is CASSRLRGRTEAFF. Here the CDR3 DNA reads TGTGCCAGCAGCCGGCTGAGGGGACGAACTGAAGCTTTCTTT.

This clone was recorded once. The chain has TRBV30 and TRBJ1-6, with 7 positions matching TRBD1. The CDR3 contains 17 residues. Germline V gene lookup returns CDR1 GTSNPN and CDR2 SVGIG (reference sequence). J was trimmed by 0 bases and V by 4 bases; bases with no gene match: 9. This chain's CDR3 is CAWIRAGGTSYNSPLHF. The CDR3, as DNA: TGTGCCTGGATCCGGGCAGGGGGAACCTCCTATAATTCACCCCTCCACTTT.

This clone was observed a single time. The rearrangement joins TRBV11-2 to TRBJ1-2; D might be TRBD1 (6 bases). Trimming removed 1 base from V and 5 bases from J, with 8 bases in between. The germline gives CDR1 SGHAT, CDR2 FQNNGV. The CDR3 runs 13 residues. The CDR3 loop reads CASSLGTEYGYTF. CDR3 in DNA: TGTGCCAGCAGCTTAGGGACAGAATATGGCTACACCTTC.

The chain carries TRBV5-4 and TRBJ2-5; 11 bases fit TRBD2. The CDR3 consists of 15 residues. V dropped 4 bases and J dropped 5; count of bases not matched to a gene: 7. Germline V lookup: CDR1 SGHNT, CDR2 YYREEE (reference sequence). The CDR3 reads CASSPLAGGVETQYF. CDR3 DNA: TGTGCCAGCAGCCCCCTAGCGGGGGGTGTGGAGACCCAGTACTTC. Using reference TRBV5-4 and TRBJ2-5 for the parts outside the CDR3, the full variable domain is ETGVTQSPTHLIKTRGQQVTLRCSSQSGHNTVSWYQQALGQGPQFIFQYYREEENGRGNFPPRFSGLQFPNYSSELNVNALELDDSALYLCASSPLAGGVETQYFGPGTRLLVL.